This T cell receptor beta chain came from a study of blood T cell repertoires in COVID-19. Overall study: Sample material is recorded as cDNA or gDNA derived from T cells, B-cell-depleted T cells, or PBMCs.

The table came from immunoSEQ multiplex PCR; TCRdb's copy has only in-frame clones and leaves some out. In the table there are around 420,000 clones, over 75% of which are singletons. Cohort assignment relied on participant-reported clinical history. The CDR3 contains 13 residues. Per the germline V gene, CDR1 is SGHTA and CDR2 is FQGNSA. V shed 8 bases and J shed 4 bases, with 14 bases lying between them. The material sequenced was PBMCs or T cells enriched from blood (not recorded which). V is TRBV7-2 and J is TRBJ1-1; D ambiguous. The TCR originated in a woman aged 40 to 55 with acute COVID-19. The CDR3 DNA sequence: TGTGCCAGCCCCCTCCGGGTTGGCACTGAAGCTTTCTTT. Protein: CASPLRVGTEAFF.